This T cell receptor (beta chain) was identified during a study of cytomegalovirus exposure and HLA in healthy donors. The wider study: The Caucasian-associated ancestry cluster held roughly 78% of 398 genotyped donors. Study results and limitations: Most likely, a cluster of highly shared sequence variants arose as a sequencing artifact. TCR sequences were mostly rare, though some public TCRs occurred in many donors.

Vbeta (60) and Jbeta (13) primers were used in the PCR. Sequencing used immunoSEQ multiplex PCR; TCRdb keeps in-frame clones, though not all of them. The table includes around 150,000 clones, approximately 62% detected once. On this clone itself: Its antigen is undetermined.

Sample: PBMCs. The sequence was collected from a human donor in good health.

CDR3 region: CASSPLTSGIDEQYF. The CDR3 DNA is TGTGCCAGCAGCCCCCTGACTAGCGGGATCGACGAGCAGTACTTC. V gene TRBV7-3 combines with J gene TRBJ2-7; 11 bases align to TRBD2. J lost 5 bases, V lost 5 bases, and 8 bases had no gene match. Germline loops: CDR1 SGHTA, CDR2 FQGTGA. This CDR3 has 15 amino acids.